The 25 T cell receptor beta chains reported below all come from one sample, sequenced in a study of cytotoxic CD8 clonotypes in ibrutinib-treated CLL. The method was immunoSEQ multiplex PCR; TCRdb's version includes in-frame clones alone and lacks a portion of them. This table has 150,000 or so clones, over 60% appearing once. The sequences come from PBMCs, collected after 12 months of ibrutinib treatment. These receptors all stem from a human donor with chronic lymphocytic leukemia.

This clone has a handful of counts. The same CDR3 can be traced to other DNA sequences in this sample. This chain joins TRBV2 and TRBJ1-2, with D possibly matching TRBD1 (6 bases). V gave up 6 bases and J gave up 4 bases, with 18 bases separating them. CDR1 is SNHLY, CDR2 FYNNEI, per germline. This CDR3 region has 15 residues. In nucleotides, the CDR3 is TGTGCCAGCAGCCTGACAGGTCGTCTCACCTATGGCTACACCTTC. It translates to CASSLTGRLTYGYTF.

V usage is TRBV5-1 and J usage is TRBJ2-5; tentatively, D is TRBD2 (5 bases). Germline CDR1 is SGHRS and CDR2 is YFSETQ. Trimming stripped 1 base from V and 2 bases from J, with 15 bases between. The CDR3 runs 16 residues. The CDR3 nucleotides read TGCGCCAGCAGCTTGCCGGGGAGCTCCAATCAAGAGACCCAGTACTTC. Translation gives CASSLPGSSNQETQYF. Drawing the rest from reference TRBV5-1 and TRBJ2-5, the complete variable domain is KAGVTQTPRYLIKTRGQQVTLSCSPISGHRSVSWYQQTPGQGLQFLFEYFSETQRNKGNFPGRFSGRQFSNSRSEMNVSTLELGDSALYLCASSLPGSSNQETQYFGPGTRLLVL.

J is TRBJ1-2 and V is TRBV6-1; tentatively, D is TRBD1 (6 bases). Trimming stripped 3 bases from V and 0 bases from J, with 20 bases between. Germline lookup yields CDR1 MNHNS and CDR2 SASEGT. This CDR3 is built from 18 residues. The CDR3 region is CASSEVRDTVTTNYGYTF. The CDR3 bases are TGTGCCAGCAGTGAGGTGCGGGACACCGTTACAACTAACTATGGCTACACCTTC.

CDR3 residues: CASSRDSLDETQYF. The CDR3 bases are TGCGCCAGCAGTCGGGACAGCCTTGATGAGACCCAGTACTTC. The rearrangement uses TRBV5-1 and TRBJ2-5, with TRBD1 matching 7 bases. The CDR3 runs to 14 residues. V dropped 5 bases and J dropped 5; count of bases not matched to a gene: 9. Germline V CDR1 and CDR2: SGHRS, YFSETQ.

This sequence joins TRBV4-3 and TRBJ2-1; TRBD2 matches at 8 bases. Germline V lookup: CDR1 LGHNA, CDR2 YSLEER. V lost 3 bases and J lost 8; bases outside the gene matches: 3. The CDR3 length is 13 residues. CDR3 nucleotide sequence: TGCGCCAGCAGCCAGAGCGGGAGCGATGAGCAGTTCTTC. Its translation is CASSQSGSDEQFF.

The chain links TRBV6-6 to TRBJ2-3; maybe TRBD2 (6 bases). The CDR3 has 15 amino acids. Trimming took 10 bases from V and 5 from J, leaving 22 bases between them. The germline CDR1 and CDR2 sequences are MNHNY and SVGAGI (reference sequence). The CDR3 DNA is TGTGCCACCCTGGATATCCGGGAGTCAATAGATACGCAGTATTTT. Protein sequence: CATLDIRESIDTQYF.

CDR3 in DNA: TGTGCCAGTAGTAATCGGGGGTCTGAAGCTTTCTTT. Amino acid sequence: CASSNRGSEAFF. The chain has TRBV19 and TRBJ1-1; a weak D match, TRBD1 (5 bases). Per the germline V gene, CDR1 is LNHDA and CDR2 is SQIVND (reference sequence). Trimming took 4 bases from V and 6 from J, leaving 9 bases between them. The CDR3 is made up of 12 amino acids.

The V gene is TRBV27, the J gene TRBJ2-1; 10 nucleotides align to TRBD1. The CDR3 length is 17 residues. Looked up from germline, CDR1 is MNHEY and CDR2 is SMNVEV (reference sequence). The trim removed 6 bases at V and 3 bases at J, leaving 11 bases unmatched. Written as DNA, the CDR3 is TGTGCCAGCAGGCGCCTTGGACAGGGGGACGTCTACAATGAGCAGTTCTTC. It encodes CASRRLGQGDVYNEQFF.

J is TRBJ2-5 and V is TRBV18; 7 nucleotides line up with TRBD1. The junction had 5 bases not matched to a gene; V was cut back by 5 bases and J by 2 bases. The CDR3 contains 14 residues. In germline, CDR1 is KGHSH, CDR2 LQKENI. CDR3 residues: CASSSYRGQETQYF. CDR3 DNA: TGTGCCAGCTCATCGTACAGGGGTCAAGAGACCCAGTACTTC. The full variable domain, its missing parts supplied by reference TRBV18 and TRBJ2-5, is NAGVMQNPRHLVRRRGQEARLRCSPMKGHSHVYWYRQLPEEGLKFMVYLQKENIIDESGMPKERFSAEFPKEGPSILRIQQVVRGDSAAYFCASSSYRGQETQYFGPGTRLLVL.

The rearrangement links TRBV5-1 to TRBJ1-3; the D gene is possibly TRBD1 (6 bases). The CDR3 length is 14 residues. Germline V gives CDR1 SGHRS, CDR2 YFSETQ. The V end was cut by 4 bases, the J end by 2 bases, with 10 bases between. The CDR3 DNA is TGCGCCAGCAGCGAGGGGGTTACTGGAAACACCATATATTTT. This encodes CASSEGVTGNTIYF. Looking up the rest from reference TRBV5-1 and TRBJ1-3 gives the full variable domain: KAGVTQTPRYLIKTRGQQVTLSCSPISGHRSVSWYQQTPGQGLQFLFEYFSETQRNKGNFPGRFSGRQFSNSRSEMNVSTLELGDSALYLCASSEGVTGNTIYFGEGSWLTVV.

The rearrangement links TRBV2 to TRBJ1-1, with D perhaps matching TRBD1 (5 bases). The CDR3 sequence is 15 residues long. CDR1 and CDR2 (germline): SNHLY, FYNNEI. Between the trimmed V and J ends, which lost 1 base and 0 bases, there was a span of 9 bases. CDR3 region: CASSEEGALNTEAFF. DNA of the CDR3: TGTGCCAGCAGTGAAGAAGGGGCCCTGAACACTGAAGCTTTCTTT.

CDR3 DNA sequence: TGTGCCAGCAGCCCTGACAGGGTGAACACTGAAGCTTTCTTT. Protein product: CASSPDRVNTEAFF. The chain joins TRBV4-2 to TRBJ1-1, with TRBD1 identical over 7 bases. Germline V gene data show CDR1 as LGHNA and CDR2 as YNFKEQ. J lost 0 bases, V lost 4 bases, and 2 bases had no gene match. The length of the CDR3 is 14 residues.

This chain joins TRBV28 and TRBJ1-4, with TRBD1 identical over 7 bases. The junction had 4 bases not matched to a gene; V was cut back by 3 bases and J by 6 bases. The germline gives CDR1 MDHEN, CDR2 SYDVKM. The CDR3 is made up of 14 amino acids. The CDR3 loop reads CASSFLGQDEKLFF. The CDR3 DNA reads TGTGCCAGCAGTTTTTTAGGACAGGATGAAAAACTGTTTTTT.

V and J are TRBV28 and TRBJ2-4, with D maybe TRBD1 (6 bases). CDR3 length equals 19 residues. From germline, CDR1 is MDHEN and CDR2 SYDVKM. Trimming took off 6 bases at V and 0 bases at J, with 24 bases between the two ends. CDR3 sequence reads: CASRFQGQGRPLAKNIQYF. The CDR3 DNA sequence: TGTGCCAGCAGATTCCAGGGTCAGGGGCGCCCCTTAGCCAAAAACATTCAGTACTTC.

V gene TRBV28 combines with J gene TRBJ1-1, with a tentative D call TRBD1 (6 bases). V dropped 6 bases and J dropped 0 bases, with 8 bases sitting between them. The CDR3 extends over 13 amino acids. Germline CDR1 and CDR2: MDHEN and SYDVKM. The DNA of the CDR3 is TGTGCCAGCAGCCGGACAGTGAACACTGAAGCTTTCTTT. Translated: CASSRTVNTEAFF.

The CDR3 reads CASSLVEDGKNSPLHF. The CDR3 DNA follows: TGTGCCAGCAGCTTAGTCGAGGACGGGAAGAATTCACCCCTCCACTTT. The rearrangement joins TRBV7-9 to TRBJ1-6; D gene ambiguous. Per the germline V gene, CDR1 is SEHNR and CDR2 is FQNEAQ (reference sequence). The CDR3 length is 16 residues. The germline V and J ends were trimmed by 1 base and 7 bases, with 14 bases remaining between them.

The V call is TRBV10-3, the J call TRBJ2-2, with D perhaps matching TRBD2 (6 bases). From germline, CDR1 is ENHRY and CDR2 SYGVKD. There are 12 residues in the CDR3. V was trimmed by 8 bases and J by 6 bases, leaving 10 bases between them. CDR3 DNA sequence: TGTGCCATCGGAAGGAGGGCCGGGGAGCTGTTTTTT. This sequence encodes CAIGRRAGELFF.

This chain uses TRBV7-8 with TRBJ2-7; 7 nucleotides line up with TRBD1. Germline CDR1 is SGHVS and CDR2 is FQNEAQ. The CDR3 loop spans 14 amino acids. Losses at the gene ends were 5 bases for V and 2 bases for J; bases not matched to a gene: 6. In nucleotides, the CDR3 is TGTGCCAGCAGCCAGAGGGGGCCAACCTACGAGCAGTACTTC. Protein: CASSQRGPTYEQYF.

The chain uses TRBV4-2 and TRBJ2-7, with 8 nucleotides matching TRBD2. The V segment lost 1 base and the J segment 4 bases; nucleotides outside the gene matches: 9. This CDR3 region has 16 residues. Germline V gene sequence: CDR1 LGHNA, CDR2 YNFKEQ. The CDR3 bases are TGTGCCAGCAGCCAAGGGCTCTCGGGAGGGCAGTACGAGCAGTACTTC. Amino acid sequence: CASSQGLSGGQYEQYF.

This chain connects TRBV9 to TRBJ2-7; no reliable D call. In germline, CDR1 is SGDLS, CDR2 YYNGEE. CDR3 length: 15 residues. V lost 0 bases, J lost 0 bases, and 10 bases lay in between. The CDR3 bases are TGTGCCAGCAGCGTAGGTGACGGCGGCTCCTACGAGCAGTACTTC. Protein product: CASSVGDGGSYEQYF.

The CDR3 coding sequence is TGTGCCAGCAGCGTAGATCGAGGGGCGGGGGCCAACGTCCTGACTTTC. It encodes CASSVDRGAGANVLTF. This sequence joins TRBV9 and TRBJ2-6; possibly TRBD1 or TRBD2 for D (5 bases each). Trimming removed 0 bases from V and 4 bases from J, with 11 bases in between. This CDR3 region has 16 residues. The germline V gene encodes CDR1 SGDLS and CDR2 YYNGEE.

This clone came up a few times. This chain connects TRBV10-3 to TRBJ2-7; D is ambiguous. Germline lookup yields CDR1 ENHRY and CDR2 SYGVKD. The CDR3 loop spans 14 amino acids. Deletions cut 6 bases from V and 0 bases from J, with 12 bases between. The CDR3 DNA reads TGTGCCATCAGAACGACATGGAGCTCCTACGAGCAGTACTTC. Amino acid sequence: CAIRTTWSSYEQYF.

V gene TRBV7-2 combines with J gene TRBJ2-6; D is uncertain. The germline V gene encodes CDR1 SGHTA and CDR2 FQGNSA. Trimming pared 0 bases from V and 2 bases from J, leaving 5 bases between. The CDR3 has 15 residues. The chain's CDR3 is CASSLAGPGANVLTF. The CDR3 DNA is TGTGCCAGCAGCTTAGCAGGGCCTGGGGCCAACGTCCTGACTTTC. The full variable domain, rest sourced from reference TRBV7-2 and TRBJ2-6, is GAGVSQSPSNKVTEKGKDVELRCDPISGHTALYWYRQSLGQGLEFLIYFQGNSAPDKSGLPSDRFSAERTGGSVSTLTIQRTQQEDSAVYLCASSLAGPGANVLTFGAGSRLTVL.

V gene TRBV11-2 combines with J gene TRBJ2-7; D possibly corresponds to TRBD1 (5 bases). Trimming removed 1 base from V and 6 bases from J, with 10 bases in between. Germline lookup yields CDR1 SGHAT and CDR2 FQNNGV. This CDR3 comprises 13 residues. The CDR3 sequence: CASSLGGRPEQYF. CDR3 coding DNA: TGTGCCAGCAGCTTAGGGGGCCGACCCGAGCAGTACTTC.

This clone turned up a few times. V is TRBV2 and J is TRBJ1-2, with D perhaps matching TRBD1 (5 bases). Trimming left V 6 bases short and J 6 bases short, with 14 bases between. This CDR3 comprises 13 residues. Germline assignment: CDR1 SNHLY and CDR2 FYNNEI. This CDR3 is CASRIGTVDGYTF. The CDR3 bases are TGTGCCAGCAGGATTGGGACGGTTGATGGCTACACCTTC.